The source of this TCR beta chain is a study of T cell responses to AZD1222 COVID-19 vaccine. The data were produced by immunoSEQ multiplex PCR, yet TCRdb's version contains in-frame clones alone and is incomplete. The data contain around 97,000 clones, around 92% of them singletons. Germline CDR1 is MNHNS and CDR2 is SASEGT. V was clipped by 1 base and J by 6 bases; unmatched bases: 4. The CDR3 covers 15 residues. The J gene is TRBJ2-5, the V gene TRBV6-1; 11 bases are shared with TRBD1. This specimen consisted of peripheral blood, obtained on day 0 of AZD1222 vaccination. The source of this sequence is an adult in good health. This CDR3 reads CASSEGTGGVKTQYF. CDR3 in DNA: TGTGCCAGCAGTGAAGGGACAGGGGGCGTTAAGACCCAGTACTTC.